The clone carrying this T cell receptor (beta chain) came up many times. Its antigen is unknown. The use of a sample-barcoded 5' primer and a J-beta primer mix characterized a second PCR of about 6 to 12 cycles. TCRdb used MiXCR to reprocess the 5' RACE reads, holding one entry per CDR3 protein. The sample consists of some 890,000 distinct CDR3 sequences, 25% to 35% of them appearing once. This sample stems from a study of blood T cells in healthy people across ages. The CDR3 is made up of 15 amino acids. The V segment lost 3 bases and the J segment 3 bases; nucleotides outside the gene matches: 6. Germline CDR1 reads SGDLS; CDR2 reads YYNGEE. Caucasian, healthy and from Russia, the donors were aged between about 6 and 90. Study-wide findings and caveats: Unsorted PBMCs prevented conclusive naive versus antigen-experienced comparison. It was the long-lived donors that had more naive CD4+ cells and higher diversity than aged donors.

Separately, the same data were catalogued under a study of T cells of mothers and their children. That publication notes: Related pairs of mothers and children showed slightly higher, non-significant overlap versus unrelated pairs.

The sequence came from a woman aged 40-49 years in good health. The sequenced material came from blood. The rearrangement uses TRBV9 and TRBJ2-7, with 10 positions matching TRBD1. The CDR3 sequence: CASSAEDRGFYEQYF. The CDR3 DNA is TGTGCCAGCAGCGCCGAGGACAGGGGGTTCTACGAGCAGTACTTC.